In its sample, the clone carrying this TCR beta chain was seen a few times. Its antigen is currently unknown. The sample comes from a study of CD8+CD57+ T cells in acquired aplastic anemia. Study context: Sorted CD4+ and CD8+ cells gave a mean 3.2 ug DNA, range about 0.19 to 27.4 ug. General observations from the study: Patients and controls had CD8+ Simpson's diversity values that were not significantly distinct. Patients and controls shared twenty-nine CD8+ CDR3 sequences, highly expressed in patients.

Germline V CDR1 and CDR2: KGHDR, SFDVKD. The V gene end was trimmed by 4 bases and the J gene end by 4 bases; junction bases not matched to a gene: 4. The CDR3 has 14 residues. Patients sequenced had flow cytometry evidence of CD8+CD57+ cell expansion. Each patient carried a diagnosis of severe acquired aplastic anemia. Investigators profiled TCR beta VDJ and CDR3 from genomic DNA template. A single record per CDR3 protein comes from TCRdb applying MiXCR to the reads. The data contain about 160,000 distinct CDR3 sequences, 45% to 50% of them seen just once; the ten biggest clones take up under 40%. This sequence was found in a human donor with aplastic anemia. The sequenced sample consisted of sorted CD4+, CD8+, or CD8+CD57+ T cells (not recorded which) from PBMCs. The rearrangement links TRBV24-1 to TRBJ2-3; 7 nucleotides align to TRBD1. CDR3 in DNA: TGTGCCACCAGTGACACCGGACAGGCAGATACGCAGTATTTT. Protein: CATSDTGQADTQYF.